This TCR beta chain was obtained from a study of cytomegalovirus exposure and HLA in healthy donors. General observations from the study: Roughly uniform sequencing depth across donors was assumed, possibly incorrectly. The authors later linked a missense DCLRE1C variant to TCR beta V- and J-gene trimming. The study recorded fewer than 200 TCR beta chains that were cytomegalovirus-associated. Later analysis suggested links between common viral pathogens and several top significant clusters.

The PCR made use of 60 Vbeta and 13 Jbeta primers. TCRdb's copy holds only in-frame clones and misses some; the assay was immunoSEQ multiplex PCR. The sample holds about 160,000 clones, about three quarters seen once. This CDR3 is built from 20 residues. With regard to this clone: What it binds is not known.

The genes are TRBV21-1 and TRBJ1-5; whether TRBD1, the table's D call, matches the DNA was not checked. TRBV21-1 is classified as a pseudogene. This clonotype was sampled from a woman in her fifties or sixties in good health and CMV-seropositive. The specimen was PBMCs. The DNA of the CDR3 is TGTGCCAGCAGCAAAGCATATCAGGACAGGGAAGAATATAGCAATCAGCCCCAGCATTTT. This encodes CASSKAYQDREEYSNQPQHF.